This TCR beta chain appears in the sequencing data of a study of chemoradiotherapy in HPV16-positive cancers. Overall study: Candidate HPV-specific T-cell clones and common TCR motifs came from functional assays in two HPV16-positive patients.

Repertoires were generated with immunoSEQ multiplex PCR, while TCRdb's copy carries only in-frame clones and drops some. The sample lists 29,000 or so clones; 85% to 95% were seen once. A remark on this clone: Its antigen is as yet unknown.

The V end lost 5 bases, the J end lost 4 bases, and 9 bases lay between the germline ends. The germline gives CDR1 SEHNR, CDR2 FQNEAQ (reference sequence). The CDR3 is 13 residues long. Findings and caveats of the study: Non-HPV-specific T cells did not expand in tumors during treatment, whereas candidate HPV-specific clones and E7-related motifs did. HPV-specific T cells were functionally defined from only a couple of HPV16-positive patients.

Over chemoradiotherapy, repertoires were sampled more than once. The input for sequencing was blood, taken from a patient who underwent chemoradiotherapy. This clonotype was obtained from a human donor with HPV-associated anogenital cancer. The chain combines TRBV7-9 with TRBJ2-4, with D uncertain. CDR3: CASSTHDKNIQYF. The CDR3 coding sequence is TGTGCCAGCAGCACTCACGATAAAAACATTCAGTACTTC.